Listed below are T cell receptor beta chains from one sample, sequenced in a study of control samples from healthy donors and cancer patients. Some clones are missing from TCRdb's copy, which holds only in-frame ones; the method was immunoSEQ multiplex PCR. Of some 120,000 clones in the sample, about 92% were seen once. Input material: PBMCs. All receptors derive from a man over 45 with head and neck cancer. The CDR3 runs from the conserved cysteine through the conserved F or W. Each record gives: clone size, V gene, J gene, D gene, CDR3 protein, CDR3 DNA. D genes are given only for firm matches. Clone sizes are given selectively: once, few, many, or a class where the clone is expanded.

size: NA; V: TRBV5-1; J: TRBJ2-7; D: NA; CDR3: CASSLTSSYEQYF; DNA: TGCGCCAGCAGCTTGACGTCCTCCTACGAGCAGTACTTC
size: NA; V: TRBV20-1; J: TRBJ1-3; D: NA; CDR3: CSASTSGRSGNTIYF; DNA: TGCAGTGCTAGTACCAGTGGGCGCTCTGGAAACACCATATATTTT
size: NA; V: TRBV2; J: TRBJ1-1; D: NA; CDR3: CASSVEWEETEAFF; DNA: TGTGCCAGCAGTGTGGAGTGGGAGGAGACTGAAGCTTTCTTT
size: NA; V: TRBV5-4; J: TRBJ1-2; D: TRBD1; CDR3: CASTGGTGRPGGYTF; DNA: TGTGCCAGCACAGGGGGGACAGGACGGCCGGGGGGCTACACCTTC
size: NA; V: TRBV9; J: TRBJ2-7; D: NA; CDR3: CASSVGVAADSPYEQYF; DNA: TGTGCCAGCAGCGTAGGCGTTGCGGCGGACAGTCCCTACGAGCAGTACTTC
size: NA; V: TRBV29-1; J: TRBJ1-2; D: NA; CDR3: CSVGGYTF; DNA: TGCAGCGTTGGGGGCTACACCTTC
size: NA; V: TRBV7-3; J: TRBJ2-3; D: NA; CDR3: CASSFTFEGTQYF; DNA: TGTGCCAGCAGCTTTACCTTTGAGGGTACGCAGTATTTT
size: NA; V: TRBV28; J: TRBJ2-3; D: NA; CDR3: CASTTYELGRTDTQYF; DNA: TGTGCCAGTACCACCTACGAGCTCGGCCGCACAGATACGCAGTATTTT
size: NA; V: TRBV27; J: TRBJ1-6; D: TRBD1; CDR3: CASSPGADRGNNSPLHF; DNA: TGTGCCAGCAGTCCTGGGGCGGACAGGGGGAACAATTCACCCCTCCACTTT
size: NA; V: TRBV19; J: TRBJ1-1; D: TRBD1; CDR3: CASGQDYTEAFF; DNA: TGTGCCAGTGGACAGGATTACACTGAAGCTTTCTTT
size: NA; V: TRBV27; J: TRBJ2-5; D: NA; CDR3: CASRSDLAAPQETQYF; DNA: TGTGCCAGCAGGAGCGATCTGGCGGCACCGCAAGAGACCCAGTACTTC
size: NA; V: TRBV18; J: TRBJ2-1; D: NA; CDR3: CASSPPNRGARYEQFF; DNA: TGTGCCAGCTCACCACCGAATAGGGGGGCTCGGTATGAGCAGTTCTTC
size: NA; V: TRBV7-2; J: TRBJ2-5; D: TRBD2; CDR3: CASSPTAGGRETQYF; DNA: TGTGCCAGCAGCCCGACGGCGGGGGGGCGAGAGACCCAGTACTTC
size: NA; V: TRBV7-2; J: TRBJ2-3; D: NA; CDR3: CASSLVASSTDTQYF; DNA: TGTGCCAGCAGCTTAGTAGCTAGCAGCACAGATACGCAGTATTTT
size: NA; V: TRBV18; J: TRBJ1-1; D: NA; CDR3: CASSPTAGNMNTEAFF; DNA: TGTGCCAGCTCACCGACGGCTGGGAACATGAACACTGAAGCTTTCTTT
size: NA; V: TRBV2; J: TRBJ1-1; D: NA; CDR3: CASSEDGGWREAFF; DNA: TGTGCCAGCAGTGAAGATGGAGGTTGGAGAGAAGCTTTCTTT
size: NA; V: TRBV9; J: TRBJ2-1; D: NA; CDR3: CASSVASGPYNEQFF; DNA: TGTGCCAGCAGCGTAGCGTCGGGGCCCTACAATGAGCAGTTCTTC
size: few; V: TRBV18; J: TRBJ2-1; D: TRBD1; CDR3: CASSPRDRDEQFF; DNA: TGTGCCAGCTCGCCACGGGACAGGGATGAGCAGTTCTTC
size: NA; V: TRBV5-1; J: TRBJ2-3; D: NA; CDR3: CASSLDSSRGDTQYF; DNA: TGCGCCAGCAGCTTGGATAGTTCCCGGGGCGATACGCAGTATTTT
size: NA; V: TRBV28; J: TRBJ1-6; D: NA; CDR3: CASTPQSTYNSPLHF; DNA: TGTGCCAGCACCCCTCAATCCACCTATAATTCACCCCTCCACTTT
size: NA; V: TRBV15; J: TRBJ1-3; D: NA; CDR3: CATSRAWSGNTIYF; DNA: TGTGCCACCAGCAGGGCTTGGTCTGGAAACACCATATATTTT
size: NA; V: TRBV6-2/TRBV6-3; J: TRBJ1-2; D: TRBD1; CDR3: CASSYLDRPTNGYTF; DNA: TGTGCCAGCAGTTACCTGGACAGGCCCACTAATGGCTACACCTTC
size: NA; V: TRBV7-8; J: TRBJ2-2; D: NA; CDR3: CASRRQDSGPGELFF; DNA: TGTGCCAGCCGTAGACAGGACTCGGGCCCCGGGGAGCTGTTTTTT